What follows are 13 T cell receptor beta chains derived from one specimen sequenced in a study of T cell clonality in common variable immunodeficiency. Study conclusions and caveats: In common variable immunodeficiency, TCR beta chains reportedly carried fewer deletions and N-nucleotide insertions.

Measured with immunoSEQ multiplex PCR; TCRdb has only the in-frame clones, and not every one. This sample carries 5,500 to 9,000 clones, none of them present only once. Which antigens these TCRs recognize remains unknown. Sequencing was done on a sample of peripheral blood mononuclear cells. The source of these receptors is a human donor with common variable immunodeficiency.

Only a few counts were recorded for this clone. The read ends 3 residues shy of where the CDR3 ends; the end is completed using the germline J gene. The chain links TRBV2 to TRBJ2-7; TRBD1 agrees at 8 bases. V trimming: 3 bases; J trimming: 4 bases; junction bases outside the gene matches: 8. The germline gives CDR1 SNHLY, CDR2 FYNNEI. There are 15 residues in the CDR3. CDR3 protein: CASSDPQGADYEQYF. The DNA read from the CDR3 is TGTGCCAGCAGTGACCCCCAGGGGGCGGATTACGAG.

As concerns this clone: The read ends 3 residues before the CDR3 terminus; that terminus is restored from the germline J gene. The chain joins TRBV2 to TRBJ2-7; TRBD1 matches at 7 bases. V was pared by 4 bases and J by 2 bases, with 2 bases of the junction left unmatched. There are 13 residues in the CDR3. Germline-derived CDR1 and CDR2 are SNHLY and FYNNEI. This chain's CDR3 is CASSGTGAYEQYF. The CDR3 bases that were read are TGTGCCAGCAGTGGGACAGGAGCCTACGAG.

Comments on this clone: The CDR3 end lies 3 residues beyond the end of the read and is filled in from the germline J gene. The J gene is TRBJ2-7, the V gene TRBV20-1, with D unresolved. Trimming left V 1 base short and J 3 bases short, with 10 bases between. The CDR3 is 13 residues long. Germline V CDR1 and CDR2: DFQATT, SNEGSKA (reference sequence). The chain's CDR3 is CSARGSTSYEQYF. Incomplete CDR3 DNA: TGCAGTGCTAGAGGATCAACCAGCTACGAG.

This clone turned up a few times. The read finishes 3 residues shy of the CDR3 end, and the germline J gene is used to complete it. The gene calls are TRBV7-8 and TRBJ2-2; 11 positions match TRBD2. Germline CDR1 reads SGHVS; CDR2 reads FQNEAQ. This CDR3 region has 15 residues. V lost 5 bases, J lost 5 bases, and 4 bases stayed unmatched. The sequenced part of the CDR3 DNA is TGTGCCAGCAGCACCCGACTAGCGGGGACCGGGGAG. It specifies CASSTRLAGTGE. Given in full, the CDR3 is CASSTRLAGTGELFF.

This clone counts as medium-sized. The observed sequence ends 3 residues before the CDR3 terminus, with the missing tail filled in from the germline J gene. This sequence joins TRBV5-1 and TRBJ2-4, with D perhaps matching TRBD1 (5 bases). This CDR3 spans 17 amino acids. The V gene's germline CDR1 is SGHRS and CDR2 YFSETQ. Trimming stripped 4 bases from V and 0 bases from J, with 17 bases between. The sequenced part of the CDR3 DNA is TGCGCCAGCAGCCCGTTTTGGGCAGGGCTAGCCAAAAACATT. Amino acid sequence: CASSPFWAGLAKNI. The complete CDR3 sequence is CASSPFWAGLAKNIQYF.

In regard to this clone: The read finishes 3 residues shy of the CDR3 end, and the germline J gene is used to complete it. J is TRBJ2-1 and V is TRBV19, with 9 bases lining up with TRBD2. The V and J ends lost 6 bases and 8 bases, in that order; junction bases with no gene match: 20. Germline loops: CDR1 LNHDA, CDR2 SQIVND (reference sequence). This CDR3 is 18 amino acids long. The covered CDR3 bases are TGTGCCAGTAGCCGAGTCCGAAAGCTAGCGGGACCTATCGATGAG. This translates into CASSRVRKLAGPIDE. In full, the CDR3 is CASSRVRKLAGPIDEQFF.

For this clone: Coverage ceases 3 residues before the CDR3 finishes, and the germline J gene fills in the end. V usage is TRBV11-3 and J usage is TRBJ2-2; D perhaps matches TRBD2 (5 bases). Germline values: CDR1 SGHNT, CDR2 YENEEA. CDR3 length equals 14 residues. Trimming cost V 7 bases and J 0 bases, with 9 bases left between them. CDR3 loop: CASKPRANTGELFF. Partial CDR3 DNA: TGTGCCAGCAAACCGCGGGCGAACACCGGGGAG.

CDR3 DNA, as far as it was read: TGTGCCAGCAGCCTAACGATTACAGATACG. It is translated as CASSLTITDT. The CDR3 reads in full as CASSLTITDTQYF. The V and J genes are TRBV7-2 and TRBJ2-3; D remains unclear. The read finishes 3 residues shy of the CDR3 end, and the germline J gene is used to complete it. The germline V gene has CDR1 SGHTA and CDR2 FQGNSA. The CDR3 consists of 13 residues. Trimming shortened V by 5 bases and J by 3 bases, and 9 bases separated the two germline ends. The entire variable domain, with the rest obtained from reference TRBV7-2 and TRBJ2-3, is as follows: GAGVSQSPSNKVTEKGKDVELRCDPISGHTALYWYRQSLGQGLEFLIYFQGNSAPDKSGLPSDRFSAERTGGSVSTLTIQRTQQEDSAVYLCASSLTITDTQYFGPGTRLTVL.

This clone was seen many times. The CDR3 is cut off 3 residues early in the read; its end comes from the germline J gene. V gene TRBV2 combines with J gene TRBJ2-7; TRBD2 aligns across 8 bases. The CDR3 consists of 14 residues. Trimming took 7 bases from V and 6 from J; bases not matched to a gene: 11. Germline loops: CDR1 SNHLY, CDR2 FYNNEI. Partial CDR3 DNA: TGTGCCAGCACTAGGACCAGACTAGCGCCCGAG. Translating it yields CASTRTRLAPE. The full CDR3 protein reads CASTRTRLAPEQYF.

This clone is medium-sized (0.01 to 0.1%) in the sample. The read ends 3 residues before the CDR3 terminus; that terminus is restored from the germline J gene. The chain recombines TRBV20-1 with TRBJ2-1, with 15 bases identical to TRBD2. V was pared by 6 bases and J by 4 bases, with 13 bases of the junction left unmatched. The germline V gene encodes CDR1 DFQATT and CDR2 SNEGSKA (reference sequence). The CDR3 loop spans 18 amino acids. CDR3 protein: CSADPLGTSGRTYNEQFF. The DNA read from the CDR3 is TGCAGTGCCGACCCTCTTGGGACTAGCGGGAGGACATACAATGAG.

As for this clone: The read terminates 3 residues before the CDR3 end, so the remaining end is supplied by the germline J gene. This chain joins TRBV7-9 and TRBJ2-1, with 12 bases aligning to TRBD2. Trimming removed 6 bases from V and 7 bases from J; junction bases left unmatched: 7. Germline CDR1 reads SEHNR; CDR2 reads FQNEAQ (reference sequence). CDR3 length: 15 residues. The part of the CDR3 DNA that was read is TGTGCCAGCAGGAGACTAGCGGGAGTGGGTAATGAG. Its protein is CASRRLAGVGNE. The full CDR3 is CASRRLAGVGNEQFF.

Only a few counts were recorded for this clone. The read finishes 3 residues shy of the CDR3 end, and the germline J gene is used to complete it. The rearrangement links TRBV23-1 to TRBJ1-5; no clear D gene. TRBV23-1 is an ORF, and what it does is uncertain. The CDR3 covers 17 residues. Trimming pared 3 bases from V and 7 bases from J, leaving 22 bases between. The CDR3 here is CASSHSVRPRVFQPQHF. CDR3 DNA, as far as it was read: TGCGCCAGCAGTCATAGTGTCCGACCGCGGGTATTCCAGCCC.

About this clone: The read halts 3 residues ahead of the CDR3 end, with the missing end drawn from the germline J gene. V gene TRBV19 combines with J gene TRBJ1-2; TRBD1 matches 9 bases. Germline CDR1 LNHDA, CDR2 SQIVND (reference sequence). J gave up 6 bases and V 1 base, and 6 bases lay outside the gene matches. This CDR3 is 15 amino acids long. The CDR3 reads CASSIGSRTGDGYTF. CDR3 bases read: TGTGCCAGTAGTATAGGTTCCCGGACAGGGGATGGC. The entire variable domain, with the rest obtained from reference TRBV19 and TRBJ1-2, is as follows: DGGITQSPKYLFRKEGQNVTLSCEQNLNHDAMYWYRQDPGQGLRLIYYSQIVNDFQKGDIAEGYSVSREKKESFPLTVTSAQKNPTAFYLCASSIGSRTGDGYTFGSGTRLTVV.